This T cell receptor (beta chain) derives from a study of shared clonotypes between healthy human individuals. The germline V and J ends were trimmed by 1 base and 0 bases, with 13 bases remaining between them. Germline CDR1 is SGHRS and CDR2 is YFSETQ. The CDR3 extends over 16 amino acids. Only in-frame clones appear in the TCRdb table, and some are missing; sequencing was by immunoSEQ multiplex PCR. The sample records 2 million to 3 million clones, more than 90% being singletons. Comment on this clone: What it recognizes is unknown.

General study results and limits: Sequencing depth was predicted to influence how clonotypes are shared among donors. Naive CD4 clonotypes overlapped across a handful of donors at 4.5% to 5.5%. Clonotypes shared by all four sorted-subset donors had higher generation probabilities than non-shared clonotypes. Compared with memory subsets, naive subsets generally had larger estimated richness.

The rearrangement links TRBV5-1 to TRBJ1-1; D remains ambiguous. Sequencing was performed on naive CD4+ T cells sorted from blood. This sample's subset: CD45RA+ positively selected. The clonotype comes from a man younger than 35 in good health. Written as DNA, the CDR3 is TGCGCCAGCAGCTTGTATTTTGGGAACTTGAACACTGAAGCTTTCTTT. It specifies CASSLYFGNLNTEAFF.